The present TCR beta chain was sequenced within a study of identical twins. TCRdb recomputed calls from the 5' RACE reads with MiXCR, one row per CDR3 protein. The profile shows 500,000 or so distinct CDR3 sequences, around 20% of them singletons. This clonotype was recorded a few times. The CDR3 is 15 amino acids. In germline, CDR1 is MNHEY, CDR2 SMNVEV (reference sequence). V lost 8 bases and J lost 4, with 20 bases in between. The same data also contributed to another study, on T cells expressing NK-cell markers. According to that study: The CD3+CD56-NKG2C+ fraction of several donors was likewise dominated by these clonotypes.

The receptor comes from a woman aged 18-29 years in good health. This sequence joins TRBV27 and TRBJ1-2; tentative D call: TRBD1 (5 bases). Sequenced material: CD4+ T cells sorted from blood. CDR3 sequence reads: CASRSSAGRSYGYTF. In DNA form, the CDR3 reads TGTGCCAGCCGTTCTTCGGCAGGGAGGAGCTATGGCTACACCTTC.